This T cell receptor beta chain was retrieved from a study of T cell clonotyping in hematopoietic cell transplantation. Only in-frame clones appear in the TCRdb table, and some are missing; sequencing was by immunoSEQ multiplex PCR. The table includes over 10,000 clones, 72% detected once. Germline values: CDR1 LNHDA, CDR2 SQIVND (reference sequence). Losses at the gene ends were 4 bases for V and 8 bases for J; bases not matched to a gene: 12. The CDR3 length is 15 residues. Study observations and caveats: At the given depth, recipient repertoires were over 97% de novo clonotypes. Broader posttransplant TCR repertoire diversity was predicted by graft donor and pretransplant recipient Inverse Simpson Index values.

Notes on this clone: What it binds is not known.

This TCR came from a male patient between 60 and 69 years old who had an allogeneic stem cell transplant from an unrelated donor, so the T cells may come from the graft donor. Some clones in this sample may be carry-over from other donors' samples. The specimen was peripheral blood mononuclear cells, collected 180 days after allogeneic stem cell transplant. The rearrangement joins TRBV19 to TRBJ1-2; 8 bases are a match to TRBD1. CDR3 protein: CASSTPGGVDIGYTF. Here the CDR3 DNA reads TGTGCCAGTAGTACCCCAGGGGGCGTTGATATCGGCTACACCTTC.